The subject of this entry is one T cell receptor beta chain. The data originate from a study of T cells expressing NK-cell markers. TCRdb re-called the 5' RACE reads and shows each CDR3 protein once, DNA omitted. Across 250,000 to 300,000 distinct CDR3 sequences, the top ten clones capture about 0.39% of the sample. The germline V gene encodes CDR1 SGHVS and CDR2 FNYEAQ. CDR3 length: 19 amino acids. The V and J genes are TRBV7-6 and TRBJ2-1; TCRdb proposes TRBD2, but this gene call is untestable without DNA. The sequencing input was blood T cells: a sorted CD56 or NKG2C T cell subset, CD4+ or CD8+ T cells, or bulk PBMC T cells (not recorded which). The sequence came from a man younger than 35 in good health. The CDR3 sequence: CASSSPKAGGPSSYNEQFF.